What follows describes a single T cell receptor (beta chain). It has no known antigen specificity. Within one base of it there is no much larger clone, and no base qualities were kept. TCR beta CDR3 regions were amplified from RNA transcripts. For the first round of RT-PCR on the TCR CDR3, the HTBI primer set was used together with the Qiagen OneStep RT-PCR kit. Libraries were constructed in a second round of multiplex PCR, after which size selection and purification were performed. The libraries were sequenced on an Illumina HiSeq2000 using paired-end 100 bp reads. On the study's bioinformatics: SOAPnuke was used to process the raw data, throwing out any read that contained adapters or uncalled bases, had a mean Phred below 15, or lacked an exact constant-primer or identifier match. High-quality paired reads were merged with COPE v1.2.5, and unique nucleotide sequences were defined as clonotypes. Clonotypes were aligned to IMGT TRBV, TRBD and TRBJ reference segments using MiTCR v1.1. Only V-J combinations with frequency above 0.0001, covering approximately 99% of repertoires, were analysed. A TCS score was defined as the ratio between F50 (clonal expansion) and ExV (chaos), using BLOSUM62-based TCRdist between CDR3 peptides within each V-J. Welch's t-statistics and random forest reduced fewer than 600 V-J features to 13, which were used in a naive Bayes classifier (R e1071). TCRdb reprocessed the public reads (quality trimming at Q25 with fastp, clone calling with MiXCR) and kept in-frame beta chains. Rows are unified per CDR3 protein, each entry keeping the most common DNA and genes. These V and J calls are TCRdb output, not the study's own analysis. Across this sample there are a few hundred thousand distinct CDR3 sequences, with under 60% seen only once. The top ten hold approximately 8.2% of the sample.

Stable Graves' hyperthyroidism was defined as the absence of progression to ophthalmopathy over 18 months of follow-up. Hyperthyroidism patients were aged 18 to 65 years and newly diagnosed, with disease duration of less than 2 months. Patients with uncontrolled infections, other autoimmune diseases, pregnancy or lactation were excluded. Diagnoses relied on clinical symptoms, serum thyroxine and TRAb, thyroid ultrasound and orbital computed tomography. Total RNA was extracted with Trizol reagent, and quality was checked on an Agilent 2100 Bioanalyzer. This sample is part of a study of T cells in Graves' hyperthyroidism and ophthalmopathy (dated by TCRdb to the late 2010s). With regard to the full study: A discovery cohort of roughly 100 patients, roughly 45 with Graves' ophthalmopathy and fewer than 65 with stable Graves' hyperthyroidism, was used to find distinguishing TCR V-J signatures. Following sampling, methimazole starting at 30 mg daily was given to hyperthyroidism patients, and high-dose intravenous methylprednisolone was given to ophthalmopathy patients. TCR Vbeta CDR3 sequencing of 120 to 150 peripheral blood samples (roughly 43 ophthalmopathy, roughly 72 hyperthyroidism and about 17 progressor patients) is reported in the paper. In addition, the study compared T-cell repertoires in thyroid tissue and in blood from six Graves' hyperthyroidism patients. The 95 to 100 discovery patients were randomly divided into training and test sets at a 7:3 ratio. Prospective prediction of ophthalmopathy was tested in an independent validation cohort of 18 to 20 hyperthyroidism patients and 15 to 17 patients who later progressed to ophthalmopathy. The study at large found these results: Sample size was not statistically predetermined, and blinding of investigators to group allocation was not performed. Blood samples also contained most of the expanded thyroid clonotypes (frequency above 0.001), which suggests that blood repertoires may reflect thyroid immune responses. In validation, the model predicted progression to ophthalmopathy with just under 71% sensitivity and less than 75% specificity, a median of around 6.6 months before onset. In cross-validation, a model built on a 13 V-J signature told ophthalmopathy apart from stable hyperthyroidism with roughly 87% sensitivity and roughly 82% specificity, and in testing the same model reached 80%/75%.

The CDR3 has 15 amino acids, counting the end cysteine and phenylalanine. Just CDR3 DNA is preserved here, 45 bases in frame from base 1. V ends up 3 bases short and J 0 bases short, with an unmatched junction base count of 2. From the germline V gene, CDR1 is SGDLS and CDR2 is YYNGEE. This receptor was taken from a woman aged 18-29 years with Graves' hyperthyroidism. Donor details come from another sample of the same person, matched by shared clones. The specimen sequenced was peripheral blood or thyroid tissue (not recorded which). The chain is made from TRBV9 and TRBJ1-3; the junction holds 8 bases that match TRBD1. DNA sequence: TGTGCCAGCAGCGATACAGGGGGCTCTGGAAACACCATATATTTT. Translation gives CASSDTGGSGNTIYF.